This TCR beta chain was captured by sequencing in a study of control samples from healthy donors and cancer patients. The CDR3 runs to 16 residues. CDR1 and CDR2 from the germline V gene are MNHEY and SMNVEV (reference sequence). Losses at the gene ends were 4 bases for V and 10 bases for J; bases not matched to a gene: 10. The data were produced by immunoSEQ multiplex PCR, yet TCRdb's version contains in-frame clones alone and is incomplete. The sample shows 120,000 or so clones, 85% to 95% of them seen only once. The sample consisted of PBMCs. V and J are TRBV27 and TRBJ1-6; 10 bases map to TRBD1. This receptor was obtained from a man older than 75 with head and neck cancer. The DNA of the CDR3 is TGTGCCAGCAGTTCGCCTACCGGGACAGGGGACTCACCCCTCCACTTT. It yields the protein CASSSPTGTGDSPLHF.